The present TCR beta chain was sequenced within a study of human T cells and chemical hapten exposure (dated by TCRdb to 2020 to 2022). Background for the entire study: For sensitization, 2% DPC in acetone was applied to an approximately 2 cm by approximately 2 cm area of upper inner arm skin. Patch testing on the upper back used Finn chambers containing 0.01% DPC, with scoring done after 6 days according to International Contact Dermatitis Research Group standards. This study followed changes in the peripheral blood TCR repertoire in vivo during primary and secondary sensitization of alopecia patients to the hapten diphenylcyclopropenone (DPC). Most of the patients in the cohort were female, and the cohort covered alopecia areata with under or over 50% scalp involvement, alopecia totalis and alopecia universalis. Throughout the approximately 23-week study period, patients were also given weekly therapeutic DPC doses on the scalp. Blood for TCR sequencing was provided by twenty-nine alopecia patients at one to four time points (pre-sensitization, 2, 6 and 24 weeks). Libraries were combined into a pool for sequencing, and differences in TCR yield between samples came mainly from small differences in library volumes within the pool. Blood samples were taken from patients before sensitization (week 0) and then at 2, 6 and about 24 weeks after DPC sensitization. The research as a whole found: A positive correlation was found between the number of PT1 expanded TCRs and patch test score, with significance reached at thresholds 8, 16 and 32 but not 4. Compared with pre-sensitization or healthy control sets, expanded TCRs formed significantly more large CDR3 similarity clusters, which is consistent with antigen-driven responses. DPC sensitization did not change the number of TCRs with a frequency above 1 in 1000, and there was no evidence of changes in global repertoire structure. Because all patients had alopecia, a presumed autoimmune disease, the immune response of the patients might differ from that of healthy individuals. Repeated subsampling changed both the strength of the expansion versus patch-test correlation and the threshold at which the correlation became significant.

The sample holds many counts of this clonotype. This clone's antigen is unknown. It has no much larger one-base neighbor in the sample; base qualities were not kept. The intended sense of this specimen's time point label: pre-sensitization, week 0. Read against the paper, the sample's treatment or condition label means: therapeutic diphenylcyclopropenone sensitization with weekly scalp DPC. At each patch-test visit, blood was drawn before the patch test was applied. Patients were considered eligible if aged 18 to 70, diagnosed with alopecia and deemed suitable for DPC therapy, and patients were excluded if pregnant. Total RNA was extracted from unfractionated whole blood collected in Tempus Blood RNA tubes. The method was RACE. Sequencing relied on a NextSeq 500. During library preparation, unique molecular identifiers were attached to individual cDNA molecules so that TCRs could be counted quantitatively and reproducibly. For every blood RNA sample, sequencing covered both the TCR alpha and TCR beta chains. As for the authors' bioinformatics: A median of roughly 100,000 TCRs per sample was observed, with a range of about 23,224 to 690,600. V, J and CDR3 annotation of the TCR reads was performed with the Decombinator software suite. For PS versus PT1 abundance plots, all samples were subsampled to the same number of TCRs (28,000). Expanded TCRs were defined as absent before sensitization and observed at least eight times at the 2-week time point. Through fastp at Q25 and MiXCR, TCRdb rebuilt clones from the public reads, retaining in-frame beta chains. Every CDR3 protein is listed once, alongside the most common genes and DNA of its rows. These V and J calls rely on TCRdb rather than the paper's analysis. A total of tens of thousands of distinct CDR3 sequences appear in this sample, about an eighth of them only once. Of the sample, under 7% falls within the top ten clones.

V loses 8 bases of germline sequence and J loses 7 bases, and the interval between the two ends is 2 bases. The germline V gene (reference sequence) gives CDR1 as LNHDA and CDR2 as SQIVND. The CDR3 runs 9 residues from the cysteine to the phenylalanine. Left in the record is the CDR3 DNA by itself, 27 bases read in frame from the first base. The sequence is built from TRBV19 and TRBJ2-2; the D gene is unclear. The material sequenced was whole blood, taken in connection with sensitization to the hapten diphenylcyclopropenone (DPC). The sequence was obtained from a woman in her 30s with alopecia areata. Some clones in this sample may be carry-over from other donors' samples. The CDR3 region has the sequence CASFGELFF. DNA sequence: TGTGCCAGTTTCGGGGAGCTGTTTTTT.